Listed below are T cell receptor beta chains from one sample, sequenced in a study of T cells in Graves' hyperthyroidism and ophthalmopathy. TCRdb fed the multiplex PCR reads into MiXCR, producing one record per CDR3 protein. In the table there are over 700,000 distinct CDR3 sequences, roughly a sixth of which are singletons. The specimen was blood. These receptors were taken from a woman between 50 and 59 years old with Graves' hyperthyroidism that later progressed to Graves' ophthalmopathy. CDR3s include the opening cysteine and the closing phenylalanine or tryptophan. The D gene is left open where the match is weak. Clone size is not always given. Where it is, it says once, few, many or a class for expanded clones.

TGTGCCAGCAGTGATATGACAGGGGGAGGAATCGGGGAGCTGTTTTTT	CASSDMTGGGIGELFF	TRBD1	TRBJ2-2	TRBV2	many
TGCAGTGCCATGGGGCTAGTTTACAATGAGCAGTTCTTC	CSAMGLVYNEQFF	.	TRBJ2-1	TRBV20-1	many
TGTGCCGGCAGCCAAGACGCCAGGGAGTACGAGCAGTACTTC	CAGSQDAREYEQYF	.	TRBJ2-7	TRBV3-1	few
TGCAGTGCTTCCCGAGCCACGGCGGACACTGAAGCTTTCTTT	CSASRATADTEAFF	.	TRBJ1-1	TRBV20-1	.
TGTGCCACCAGCCCGCGACTAGCGGAAGAGACCCAGTACTTC	CATSPRLAEETQYF	TRBD2	TRBJ2-5	TRBV15	.
TGTGCCAGCTCTTATGGACAGGGGCTGAACACTGAAGCTTTCTTT	CASSYGQGLNTEAFF	TRBD1	TRBJ1-1	TRBV18	few
TGTGCCAGTAGTACGAACCAACAGGGGGTTAATGAAAAACTGTTTTTT	CASSTNQQGVNEKLFF	TRBD1	TRBJ1-4	TRBV19	.
TGTGCCAGCAGTTCCCACGGGACTCCTGTATACGACTACACCTTC	CASSSHGTPVYDYTF	.	TRBJ1-2	TRBV27	.
TGTGCCAGCAGCCAAAGTTTTAACAATGAGCAGTTCTTC	CASSQSFNNEQFF	.	TRBJ2-1	TRBV7-3	.
TGTGCCAGCACCGACTCGCCTGACAGGGGTGAGACCCAGTACTTC	CASTDSPDRGETQYF	TRBD1	TRBJ2-5	TRBV6-1	many
TGTGCCACCAGCATTAATATAACCCGCATGAACACTGAAGCTTTCTTT	CATSINITRMNTEAFF	.	TRBJ1-1	TRBV15	many
TGTGCCACCAGTGATTTGGGACAGGGGGCGGCGAACACTGAAGCTTTCTTT	CATSDLGQGAANTEAFF	TRBD1	TRBJ1-1	TRBV24-1	many
TGTGCCAGCAGCGTAGGACAAGCTGGAAACACCATATATTTT	CASSVGQAGNTIYF	.	TRBJ1-3	TRBV9	once
TGTGCCAGCAGCTTCTATGGGGAAGAGGAAGGCTACACCTTC	CASSFYGEEEGYTF	.	TRBJ1-2	TRBV5-5	few
TGCAGTGCTAGAGACCGGGAAAAGGGGCAGCCCCAGCATTTT	CSARDREKGQPQHF	.	TRBJ1-5	TRBV20-1	.
TGTGCCAGCAGTGGAAACGGCTATGGCTACACCTTC	CASSGNGYGYTF	.	TRBJ1-2	TRBV6-1	.
TGTGCCAGCAGTTATTTGCTTGGGGTTCAGGGAGGAAGGCAGCCCCAGCATTTT	CASSYLLGVQGGRQPQHF	.	TRBJ1-5	TRBV6-9	few
TGTGCCAGCAGTGCCCACCCTCCGGGACCCGACACAGATACGCAGTATTTT	CASSAHPPGPDTDTQYF	.	TRBJ2-3	TRBV6-1	many
TGTGCCAGTAGTGTCCGGATGAGGCCCCAGCATTTT	CASSVRMRPQHF	.	TRBJ1-5	TRBV19	few
TGTGCCAGCAGTAGGGACAATCCTGGTAGCTCTGGGGCCAACGTCCTGACTTTC	CASSRDNPGSSGANVLTF	.	TRBJ2-6	TRBV11-3	.
TGCGCCAGCAGCGGGGGACTTCTATACAATGAGCAGTTCTTC	CASSGGLLYNEQFF	.	TRBJ2-1	TRBV5-1	many
TGCGCCAGCAGCCCCGATAGGGGTGGAAACACCATATATTTT	CASSPDRGGNTIYF	.	TRBJ1-3	TRBV5-1	.
TGTGCCACCAGCTCCCATGAGGCCTACACCGGGGAGCTGTTTTTT	CATSSHEAYTGELFF	.	TRBJ2-2	TRBV15	.
TGTGCCAGCAAAGAGGTGGATTCCAACTATGGCTACACCTTC	CASKEVDSNYGYTF	.	TRBJ1-2	TRBV7-9	few
TGTGCCAGCAGCTTTTGGGCCGGGAGGGGCTATGGCTACACCTTC	CASSFWAGRGYGYTF	.	TRBJ1-2	TRBV5-5	many
TGTGCCAGCAGTAGGGGACAGGGGCTAATAAGAGACCGGCAAGCGACCCAGTACTTC	CASSRGQGLIRDRQATQYF	TRBD1	TRBJ2-5	TRBV12-3/TRBV12-4	many
TGCGCCAGCAGCTTCGTCCGAACAGGGGACACTGAAGCTTTCTTT	CASSFVRTGDTEAFF	TRBD1	TRBJ1-1	TRBV5-1	many
TGCGCCAGCAGCCCCGTCGAGCCTGGAAACACCATATATTTT	CASSPVEPGNTIYF	.	TRBJ1-3	TRBV5-1	many
TGTGCCAGCAGTGAGGTCCGGGGGTCCTACAATGAGCAGTTCTTC	CASSEVRGSYNEQFF	.	TRBJ2-1	TRBV6-1	few
TGTGCCAGCAGCCGAGGACTAGCGGGGGGGCCCGGCACAGATACGCAGTATTTT	CASSRGLAGGPGTDTQYF	TRBD2	TRBJ2-3	TRBV7-3	many
TGTGCCAGCAGCTTAAAACAGGGACCCCTCGCACCGGGGGCTAACTATGGCTACACCTTC	CASSLKQGPLAPGANYGYTF	.	TRBJ1-2	TRBV11-2	many
TGCAGTGCTAGTGAACAGGGTGAGACCCAGTACTTC	CSASEQGETQYF	.	TRBJ2-5	TRBV20-1	many
TGTGCCAGCGCCGGCCCCCTAAATTCACCCCTCCACTTT	CASAGPLNSPLHF	.	TRBJ1-6	TRBV28	few
TGTGCCAGTGGTCGCGAGGACAGGGGGCGCGGCTATGGCTACACCTTC	CASGREDRGRGYGYTF	TRBD1	TRBJ1-2	TRBV19	.
TGTGCCAGTAGTTGGAGGGGGCTAGGTGAAAAACTGTTTTTT	CASSWRGLGEKLFF	TRBD1	TRBJ1-4	TRBV19	few
TGTGCCAGCAGTTACGGTGGGGAAGAGGAAAAACTGTTTTTT	CASSYGGEEEKLFF	.	TRBJ1-4	TRBV6-5	few
TGCAGCGTCGATTCCGGGGTCGAAGCTTCTCCCTACGAGCAGTACTTC	CSVDSGVEASPYEQYF	.	TRBJ2-7	TRBV29-1	.
TGTGCCAGCAGTTACCCCCGACCCGAGGCCATTCAGTACTTC	CASSYPRPEAIQYF	.	TRBJ2-4	TRBV6-9	few
TGTGCCAGCAGCCAAGGACAGGGGAACAATCAGCCCCAGCATTTT	CASSQGQGNNQPQHF	TRBD1	TRBJ1-5	TRBV3-1	many
TGTGCCAGCAGTTTAGGTAGGGGGACAGTTCAGCCCCAGCATTTT	CASSLGRGTVQPQHF	TRBD1	TRBJ1-5	TRBV12-3/TRBV12-4	few
TGTGCCAGCTCACCACCAGAGGACAGTCCGGGGCAGTACTTC	CASSPPEDSPGQYF	.	TRBJ2-7	TRBV18	many
TGTGCCAGCAGCCCGACGAAGGGGGAGATAGAAAAACTGTTTTTT	CASSPTKGEIEKLFF	.	TRBJ1-4	TRBV5-4	.
TGTGCCATCAGTTCGAATCAGGGTCCTGGAAACACCATATATTTT	CAISSNQGPGNTIYF	.	TRBJ1-3	TRBV10-3	few
TGTGCCACCAACGTCGCGGGGATGAATGAGCAGTTCTTC	CATNVAGMNEQFF	.	TRBJ2-1	TRBV24-1	few
TGCAGCGTTGAAGTAGGAGGCTCGAGAGGGGAGTTTGGCTACACCTTC	CSVEVGGSRGEFGYTF	.	TRBJ1-2	TRBV29-1	few
TGTGCCACCAGCAGTGGGCGGGCCACCGGGGAGCTGTTTTTT	CATSSGRATGELFF	.	TRBJ2-2	TRBV15	.
TGTGCCAGCAGACGGGGGACAGTCACTGAAGCTTTCTTT	CASRRGTVTEAFF	TRBD1	TRBJ1-1	TRBV12-3/TRBV12-4	many
TGTGCCACCAGCAGAGGTCGGGGGGGCCGCAGTACTGAGACCCAGTACTTC	CATSRGRGGRSTETQYF	TRBD2	TRBJ2-5	TRBV15	.
TGCAGTGCTAGAGAGAGTATGTTGGGGGAGCTGTTTTTT	CSARESMLGELFF	.	TRBJ2-2	TRBV20-1	.
TGTGCCAGCAGCCAAGACGGCGGGGGACCTTACAATGAGCAGTTCTTC	CASSQDGGGPYNEQFF	TRBD2	TRBJ2-1	TRBV4-2	few
TGTGCCAGTAGTGTGGACAGAAACAATCAGCCCCAGCATTTT	CASSVDRNNQPQHF	.	TRBJ1-5	TRBV19	.